This TCR beta chain was retrieved from a study of early T cells in non-severe SARS-CoV-2 infection. Germline CDR1 is KGHSH and CDR2 is LQKENI. Trimming cost V 4 bases and J 2 bases; bases outside gene matches: 7. The CDR3 runs to 17 residues. This clonotype was detected a few times. Each cDNA molecule carried a unique molecular identifier. From the 5' RACE reads, TCRdb called clonotypes with MiXCR, one entry per CDR3 protein. The table lists more than 35,000 distinct CDR3 sequences, around 5% of them singletons. The sequence came from an adult who was a healthcare worker with PCR-confirmed SARS-CoV-2 infection or an uninfected control (not recorded which). The chain has TRBV18 and TRBJ2-3; 12 bases align to TRBD2. The specimen was whole blood. The CDR3 DNA reads TGTGCCAGCTCACGTCCGGGACTAGCGGGTCTCACAGATACGCAGTATTTT. The encoded protein is CASSRPGLAGLTDTQYF.